Below are 16 T cell receptor beta chains sequenced from a single sample in a study of T cells in Graves' hyperthyroidism and ophthalmopathy. It was RNA transcripts that yielded the amplified TCR beta CDR3 regions. The HTBI primer set was used in a first-round RT-PCR of the TCR CDR3. TCRdb re-analysed the multiplex PCR reads in MiXCR, keeping a single row per CDR3 protein. The sample contains around 430,000 distinct CDR3 sequences, 15% of which appear only once. Material: blood. The receptor source for this set is a woman aged 25 to 45 with Graves' hyperthyroidism.

This clonotype was picked up many times. This CDR3 reads CAWSRDSYYGYTF. CDR3 sequence (DNA): TGTGCCTGGAGCCGGGACAGTTACTATGGCTACACCTTC. The chain carries TRBV30 and TRBJ1-2; 7 bases are shared with TRBD1. Unmatched junction bases numbered 4, after V lost 3 bases and J lost 3 bases. The CDR3 runs 13 residues. Germline V gene sequence: CDR1 GTSNPN, CDR2 SVGIG (reference sequence).

This clonotype has ten or more counts. Its ends do not fully match the called genes, so a read error is possible. V is TRBV2 and J is TRBJ1-3; tentative D call: TRBD1 (6 bases). Germline CDR1 reads SNHLY; CDR2 reads FYNNEI. The CDR3 sequence is 15 residues long. The CDR3 here is CASSQGQRNGNTTYF. DNA for the CDR3: TGTGCCAGCAGCCAAGGACAGAGAAATGGAAACACCACATATTTT.

This clonotype was counted ten times or more. The V and J genes are TRBV3-1 and TRBJ1-1; D is unresolved. The CDR3 covers 15 residues. The V and J ends lost 4 bases and 1 base respectively, with 13 bases between them. Germline V lookup: CDR1 LGHDT, CDR2 YNNKEL (reference sequence). CDR3 residues: CASSRRWEANTEAFF. The CDR3 coding sequence is TGTGCCAGCAGCCGCAGGTGGGAGGCGAACACTGAAGCTTTCTTT.

At least ten counts were recorded for this clonotype. The rearrangement links TRBV18 to TRBJ2-7; TRBD2 agrees at 14 bases. Germline CDR1 and CDR2: KGHSH and LQKENI. CDR3 length equals 17 residues. V dropped 3 bases and J dropped 5; count of bases not matched to a gene: 9. The CDR3 spells CASSPPGLAGVGNEQYF. DNA for the CDR3: TGTGCCAGCTCACCTCCGGGACTAGCGGGAGTTGGGAACGAGCAGTACTTC. Drawing the rest from reference TRBV18 and TRBJ2-7, the complete variable domain is NAGVMQNPRHLVRRRGQEARLRCSPMKGHSHVYWYRQLPEEGLKFMVYLQKENIIDESGMPKERFSAEFPKEGPSILRIQQVVRGDSAAYFCASSPPGLAGVGNEQYFGPGTRLTVT.

The sample holds many counts of this clonotype. This sequence joins TRBV6-1 and TRBJ2-5, with 10 bases identical to TRBD2. The V gene's germline CDR1 is MNHNS and CDR2 SASEGT. The CDR3 length is 15 residues. The J segment lost 3 bases and the V segment lost 2 bases, leaving 3 bases of the junction unmatched. The CDR3 is CASSELAGVEETQYF. The CDR3, as DNA: TGTGCCAGCAGTGAACTAGCGGGAGTCGAAGAGACCCAGTACTTC.

This chain links TRBV20-1 with TRBJ2-2; D is perhaps TRBD1 (6 bases). The germline V gene encodes CDR1 DFQATT and CDR2 SNEGSKA (reference sequence). This CDR3 region has 14 residues. Trimming shortened V by 4 bases and J by 5 bases, and 14 bases separated the two germline ends. Written as DNA, the CDR3 is TGCAGTGCTAACCAGGGGTCAAAAACCGGGGAGCTGTTTTTT. Its protein product is CSANQGSKTGELFF.

Details on this clonotype: Since the CDR3 does not end with the conserved phenylalanine or tryptophan, this likely comes from a read error. The genes are TRBV7-6 and TRBJ1-1; D is ambiguous. Looked up from germline, CDR1 is SGHVS and CDR2 is FNYEAQ. Trimming cost V 0 bases and J 1 base, with 6 bases left between them. CDR3 length: 14 residues. CDR3 sequence reads: CASSLALENTEAFL. The CDR3, as DNA: TGTGCCAGCAGCTTAGCTCTTGAGAACACTGAAGCTTTCCTT.

The chain has TRBV15 and TRBJ2-1; 10 nucleotides line up with TRBD2. The CDR3 totals 16 residues. V shed 5 bases, J shed 6 bases, and the junction held 10 bases outside the gene matches. Germline V gene sequence: CDR1 LNHNV, CDR2 YYDKDF (reference sequence). The CDR3 spells CATSSTPSGRVNEQFF. The DNA for the CDR3 is TGTGCCACCAGCTCAACACCGAGCGGGAGGGTCAATGAGCAGTTCTTC.

This clonotype was seen many times. The V and J genes are TRBV11-3 and TRBJ2-3, with 11 bases aligning to TRBD2. Per the germline V gene, CDR1 is SGHNT and CDR2 is YENEEA. The CDR3 spans 15 residues. With 5 bases clipped from V and 5 bases from J, the junction kept 6 bases outside the gene matches. The CDR3 spells CASSLGTSGRDTQYF. The CDR3 DNA reads TGTGCCAGCAGCCTCGGGACTAGCGGAAGAGATACGCAGTATTTT.

At least ten counts were recorded for this clonotype. The rearrangement joins TRBV7-2 to TRBJ2-5; 8 bases match TRBD2. This CDR3 is built from 14 residues. Trimming at V came to 5 bases and at J to 6 bases, leaving 8 bases not matched to a gene. Germline V gives CDR1 SGHTA, CDR2 FQGNSA. The CDR3 region has the DNA TGTGCCAGCAGCCCCGGGGGGGGGCAGAAGACCCAGTACTTC. It encodes CASSPGGGQKTQYF.

At least ten counts were recorded for this clonotype. The chain links TRBV15 to TRBJ2-7; D uncertain. V was clipped by 0 bases and J by 2 bases, with 11 bases between them. There are 15 residues in the CDR3. Germline CDR1 and CDR2: LNHNV and YYDKDF (reference sequence). The CDR3 coding sequence is TGTGCCACCAGCAGAGATCTGAATGACGCCTACGAGCAGTACTTC. It specifies CATSRDLNDAYEQYF.

This clonotype was seen only a few times. V and J are TRBV20-1 and TRBJ2-7; 7 bases agree with TRBD2. The V segment lost 0 bases and the J segment 2 bases; nucleotides outside the gene matches: 7. Germline V gene lookup returns CDR1 DFQATT and CDR2 SNEGSKA (reference sequence). The CDR3 length is 15 residues. This CDR3 is CSARDLSGGPYEQYF. CDR3 nucleotide sequence: TGCAGTGCTAGAGATTTGTCGGGGGGTCCCTACGAGCAGTACTTC.

The sample holds a few counts of this clonotype. This rearrangement joins TRBV7-8 to TRBJ2-7; 9 bases map to TRBD2. CDR1 and CDR2 (germline): SGHVS, FQNEAQ. With 7 bases clipped from V and 5 bases from J, the junction kept 15 bases outside the gene matches. The CDR3 covers 16 residues. The CDR3 loop is CASIPLGREGIDEQYF. Here the CDR3 DNA reads TGTGCCAGCATCCCCCTGGGGCGGGAGGGGATCGACGAGCAGTACTTC.

Many counts were recorded for this clonotype. The chain links TRBV12-3 or TRBV12-4 to TRBJ2-5; 10 nucleotides align to TRBD1. There are 15 residues in the CDR3. V was clipped by 7 bases and J by 1 base; unmatched bases: 6. As DNA, the CDR3 is TGTGCCAGCACCATGACAGGGGGCGGCCAAGAGACCCAGTACTTC. Translating gives CASTMTGGGQETQYF.

The chain recombines TRBV7-3 with TRBJ2-1, with D possibly matching TRBD1 (5 bases). V was shortened by 1 base and J by 5 bases, with 6 bases between the two germline ends. This CDR3 spans 13 amino acids. Germline values: CDR1 SGHTA, CDR2 FQGTGA. The CDR3 loop reads CASSLSRDNEQFF. In DNA, the CDR3 is TGTGCCAGCAGCTTAAGCAGGGACAATGAGCAGTTCTTC. The complete variable domain, with remaining parts taken from reference TRBV7-3 and TRBJ2-1, reads GAGVSQTPSNKVTEKGKYVELRCDPISGHTALYWYRQSLGQGPEFLIYFQGTGAADDSGLPNDRFFAVRPEGSVSTLKIQRTERGDSAVYLCASSLSRDNEQFFGPGTRLTVL.

Many counts were recorded for this clonotype. The chain couples TRBV5-1 to TRBJ2-1; TRBD1 aligns across 11 bases. The V and J ends lost 5 bases and 4 bases, in that order; junction bases with no gene match: 11. Germline CDR1 SGHRS, CDR2 YFSETQ. This CDR3 has 17 amino acids. CDR3 protein: CASSLAPGTGGYNEQFF. CDR3 nucleotides: TGCGCCAGCAGTCTCGCCCCCGGGACAGGGGGTTACAATGAGCAGTTCTTC.